This T cell receptor (beta chain) was identified during a study of read filtering for tumor transcriptome and immune sequencing. Overall study results and limits: In IR-seq, single-read clonotypes were roughly 80% of clonotypes but approximately 3.5% of reads. IR-seq captured clonotypes deeper and more reliably than RNA-seq.

From approximately 430 ng of RNA, a library with molecular barcoded alpha/delta and beta/gamma adaptors was made. TCRdb used MiXCR to reprocess the reads, holding one entry per CDR3 protein. The table lists more than 45,000 distinct CDR3 sequences, over 9% of them singletons. There are a few counts of this clonotype. The antigen is undetermined. Germline CDR1 is SEHNR and CDR2 is FQNEAQ (reference sequence). Trimming cost V 5 bases and J 4 bases; bases outside gene matches: 4. This CDR3 is 14 amino acids long. Sequenced input: a population of CD138-negative cells sorted from bone marrow. This receptor was obtained from a donor over 35 with multiple myeloma. The genes are TRBV7-9 and TRBJ2-2, with 7 positions matching TRBD1. Written as DNA, the CDR3 is TGTGCCAGCAGCCCGGGACAGACCACCGGGGAGCTGTTTTTT. Its protein product is CASSPGQTTGELFF. The variable domain in full, with the rest retrieved from reference TRBV7-9 and TRBJ2-2, is DTGVSQNPRHKITKRGQNVTFRCDPISEHNRLYWYRQTLGQGPEFLTYFQNEAQLEKSRLLSDRFSAERPKGSFSTLEIQRTEQGDSAMYLCASSPGQTTGELFFGEGSRLTVL.